This entry describes one T cell receptor (beta chain). This specimen comes from a study of cytomegalovirus exposure and HLA in healthy donors. The study ran its PCR with 60 Vbeta and 13 Jbeta primers. Libraries were prepared by immunoSEQ multiplex PCR; TCRdb keeps only in-frame clonotypes and omits some of them. The sample contains some 150,000 clones, 82% of which appear only once. V was clipped by 2 bases and J by 2 bases; unmatched bases: 5. Per the germline V gene, CDR1 is SGHNT and CDR2 is YYREEE (reference sequence). The CDR3 runs to 15 residues. The chain combines TRBV5-4 with TRBJ1-1, with 8 positions matching TRBD1. The sequencing sample was made of PBMCs. The TCR comes from a male donor in good health and CMV-seronegative. In nucleotides, the CDR3 is TGTGCCAGCAGCTTCGGGACAGGATACAACACTGAAGCTTTCTTT. Translated: CASSFGTGYNTEAFF.